The TCR beta chain under discussion was sequenced for a study of Ad26.COV2.S vaccination and SARS-CoV-2 variants. The treatment was: around 19 received Ad26.COV2.S at low or high dose, single or two shots; several received placebo; per-sample allocation not given. The samples date from day 63 after the first vaccine or placebo injection. The length of the CDR3 is 16 residues. V lost 4 bases and J 0 bases, leaving 15 bases between the germline ends. Germline CDR1 is MNHEY and CDR2 is SMNVEV (reference sequence). Sequencing used immunoSEQ multiplex PCR; TCRdb keeps in-frame clones, though not all of them. The top ten hold approximately 2.5% of the sample, which has 450,000 to 550,000 clones, roughly 89% seen once.

Sequences were derived from peripheral blood, sampled in a trial of Ad26.COV2.S vaccine versus placebo. This sequence joins TRBV27 and TRBJ1-1; D not certain. This receptor was taken from a person aged 18-60 years who received the Ad26.COV2.S COVID-19 vaccine or a placebo. This chain's CDR3 is CASSSQSWYLNTEAFF. The CDR3 region has the DNA TGTGCCAGCAGTTCTCAGAGTTGGTACCTGAACACTGAAGCTTTCTTT.